This entry lists 6 T cell receptor beta chains sequenced from one sample in a study of blood T cell repertoires in COVID-19. Data came from immunoSEQ multiplex PCR; TCRdb stores just in-frame clones and leaves some out. The data hold 300,000 to 450,000 clones, with roughly nine tenths observed a single time. Sequenced material: peripheral blood. These receptors originate from a woman aged 55-70 years with COVID-19, enrolled during active disease.

V usage is TRBV7-2 and J usage is TRBJ2-2; TRBD1 matches at 9 bases. V lost 5 bases and J lost 5; bases outside the gene matches: 15. There are 18 residues in the CDR3. Germline CDR1 reads SGHTA; CDR2 reads FQGNSA. The CDR3 bases are TGTGCCAGCAGCCCCGTTACAGGGGGCGCCCCGGGAACCGGGGAGCTGTTTTTT. Protein product: CASSPVTGGAPGTGELFF.

The chain links TRBV19 to TRBJ1-1; the D gene is possibly TRBD1 (5 bases). The V gene lost 6 bases and the J gene lost 0 bases, with 14 bases spanning the gap. This CDR3 has 15 residues. CDR1 is LNHDA and CDR2 is SQIVND in the germline V gene (reference sequence). The CDR3 reads CASSRLGAVNTEAFF. As DNA, the CDR3 is TGTGCCAGTAGCCGACTTGGGGCGGTGAACACTGAAGCTTTCTTT. The full variable domain, rest sourced from reference TRBV19 and TRBJ1-1, is DGGITQSPKYLFRKEGQNVTLSCEQNLNHDAMYWYRQDPGQGLRLIYYSQIVNDFQKGDIAEGYSVSREKKESFPLTVTSAQKNPTAFYLCASSRLGAVNTEAFFGQGTRLTVV.

This rearrangement joins TRBV5-1 to TRBJ1-2; D is perhaps TRBD1 (6 bases). Trimming pared 2 bases from V and 4 bases from J, leaving 15 bases between. Germline loops: CDR1 SGHRS, CDR2 YFSETQ. CDR3 length: 15 amino acids. CDR3 sequence: CASSFRTGLSYGYTF. In nucleotides, the CDR3 is TGCGCCAGCAGCTTTCGCACAGGGTTATCCTATGGCTACACCTTC.

This rearrangement joins TRBV3-1 (or the pseudogene TRBV3-2) to TRBJ2-1; 11 nucleotides align to TRBD2. This CDR3 contains 16 residues. The germline V gene has CDR1 LGHDT and CDR2 YNNKEL (reference sequence). V lost 1 base, J lost 7 bases, and 6 bases stayed unmatched. The CDR3 sequence is CASSQVSLAGGNEQFF. Here the CDR3 DNA reads TGTGCCAGCAGCCAAGTTTCCTTAGCGGGGGGGAATGAGCAGTTCTTC.

This chain joins TRBV9 and TRBJ1-1; TRBD1 matches at 7 bases. Trimming at V came to 5 bases and at J to 0 bases, leaving 7 bases not matched to a gene. Germline CDR1 SGDLS, CDR2 YYNGEE. The CDR3 is 15 amino acids. The CDR3 protein is CASSKTGPMNTEAFF. The CDR3 coding sequence is TGTGCCAGCAGTAAGACAGGGCCTATGAACACTGAAGCTTTCTTT. The whole variable domain, remainder taken from reference TRBV9 and TRBJ1-1, is DSGVTQTPKHLITATGQRVTLRCSPRSGDLSVYWYQQSLDQGLQFLIQYYNGEERAKGNILERFSAQQFPDLHSELNLSSLELGDSALYFCASSKTGPMNTEAFFGQGTRLTVV.

This rearrangement joins TRBV19 to TRBJ1-2; perhaps TRBD1 as D (6 bases). In germline, CDR1 is LNHDA, CDR2 SQIVND (reference sequence). This CDR3 is built from 13 residues. Trimming shortened V by 2 bases and J by 4 bases, and 8 bases separated the two germline ends. The DNA of the CDR3 is TGTGCCAGTAGTATAACAGGGACCTATGGCTACACCTTC. This codes for CASSITGTYGYTF.